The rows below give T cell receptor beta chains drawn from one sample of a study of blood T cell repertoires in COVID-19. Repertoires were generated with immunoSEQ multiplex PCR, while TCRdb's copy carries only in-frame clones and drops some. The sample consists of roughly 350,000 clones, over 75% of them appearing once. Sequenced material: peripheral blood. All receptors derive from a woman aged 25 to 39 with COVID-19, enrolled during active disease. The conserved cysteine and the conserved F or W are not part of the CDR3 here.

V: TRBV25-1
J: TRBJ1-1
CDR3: ASSAPGGLAEAF

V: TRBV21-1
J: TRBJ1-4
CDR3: ASGQGATNEKLF

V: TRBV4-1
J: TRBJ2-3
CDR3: ASSQGPRASGSFQLTDTQY

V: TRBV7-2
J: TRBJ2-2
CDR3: ASSLQAGWGTGELF

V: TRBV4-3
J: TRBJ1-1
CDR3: ASSQGEGLNTEAF

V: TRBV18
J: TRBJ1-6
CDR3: ASSSTVSNSPLH

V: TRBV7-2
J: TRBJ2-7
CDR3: ASSPPGRGYNEQY

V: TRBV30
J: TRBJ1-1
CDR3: AWTLTVNTEAF

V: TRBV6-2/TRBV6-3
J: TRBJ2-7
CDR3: ASSYRGRSYEQY

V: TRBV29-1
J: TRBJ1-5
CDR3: SVGDRANQPQH

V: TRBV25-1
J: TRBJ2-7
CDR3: ASSAGGTYEQY

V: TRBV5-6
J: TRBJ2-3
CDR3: ASSLFLAGGTDTQY

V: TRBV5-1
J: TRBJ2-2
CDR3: ASSAGLNTGELF

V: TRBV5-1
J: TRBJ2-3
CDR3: ASSSGLAGTSSTDTQY

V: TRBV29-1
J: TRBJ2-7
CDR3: SVDRLAGGYEQY

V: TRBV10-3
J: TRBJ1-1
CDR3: AISPSLGTEAF

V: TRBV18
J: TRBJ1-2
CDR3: ASSPLGQPYGYT

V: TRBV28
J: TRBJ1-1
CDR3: ASSPHRGNTEAF

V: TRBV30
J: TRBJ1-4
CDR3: AWKRGSGGEKLF

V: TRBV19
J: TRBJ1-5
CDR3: ASSIDRPPQH

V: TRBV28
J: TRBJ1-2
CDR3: ASRPGGGNYGYT

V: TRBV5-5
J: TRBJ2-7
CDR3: ASSSGQGVPEQY

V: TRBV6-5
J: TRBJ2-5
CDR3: ASTEKETQY

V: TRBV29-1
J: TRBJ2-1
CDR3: SVDHLRSSGRIDEQF

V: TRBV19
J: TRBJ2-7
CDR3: ASSIGAAGEQY

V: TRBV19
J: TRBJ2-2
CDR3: ASSKGLAANTGELF

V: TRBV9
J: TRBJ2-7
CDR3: ASSPEAIFTSYEQY

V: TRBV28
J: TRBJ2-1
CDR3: ASSSSGPYNEQF

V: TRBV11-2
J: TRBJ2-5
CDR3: ASSPSGGVGTQY

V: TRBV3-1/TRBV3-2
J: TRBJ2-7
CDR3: ASSQAPSGRNYEQY

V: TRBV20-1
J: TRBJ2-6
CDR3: SASTLSSGANVLT

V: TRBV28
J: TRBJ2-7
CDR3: ASSAPLGGRAWEQY

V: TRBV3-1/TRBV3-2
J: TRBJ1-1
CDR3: ASSATEGGAF

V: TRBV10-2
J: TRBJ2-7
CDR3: ASSELGQGGNEQY

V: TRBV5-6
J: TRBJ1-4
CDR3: ASSLGQGIGTNEKLF

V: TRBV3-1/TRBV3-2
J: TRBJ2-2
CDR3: ASSMIAWELF

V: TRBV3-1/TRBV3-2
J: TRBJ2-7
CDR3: ASSQPLAASYEQY

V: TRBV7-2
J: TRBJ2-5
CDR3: ASSLASGQETQY

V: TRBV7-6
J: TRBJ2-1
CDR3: ASSPTSGSYSYNEQF

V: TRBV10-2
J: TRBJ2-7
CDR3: ASSAGTYEQY

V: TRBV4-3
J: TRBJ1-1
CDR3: ASSQHRDRDTEAF

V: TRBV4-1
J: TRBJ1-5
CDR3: ASSHVGGRSVRNQPQH

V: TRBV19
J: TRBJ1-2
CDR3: ASTGTGGYYGYT

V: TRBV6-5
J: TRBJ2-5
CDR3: ASSSTGGLGTQY

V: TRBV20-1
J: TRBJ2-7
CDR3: SASAIYEQY

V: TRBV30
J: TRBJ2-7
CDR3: AWSKGTGLEQY

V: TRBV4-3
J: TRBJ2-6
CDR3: ASSQTAGGAGANVLT

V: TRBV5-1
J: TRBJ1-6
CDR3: ASSPLGGTGGNSPLH

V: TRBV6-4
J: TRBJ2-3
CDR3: AAGGTGGPDTQY

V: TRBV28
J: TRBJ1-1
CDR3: ASRTDSDTEAF

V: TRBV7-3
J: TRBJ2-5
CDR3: ASSLTRGETQY

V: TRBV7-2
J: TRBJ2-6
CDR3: ASSFLGGGANVLT

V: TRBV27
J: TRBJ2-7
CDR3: ASRPRTGSGEQY